The rows below give T cell receptor beta chains drawn from one sample of a study of blood T cell repertoires in COVID-19. Profiled with immunoSEQ multiplex PCR; TCRdb holds only in-frame clones, not every one. The table lists about 14,000 clones, roughly 86% of them singletons. Sequenced material: peripheral blood. These receptors were taken from a man between 60 and 75 years old with acute or convalescent COVID-19. Both conserved end residues are part of each CDR3. The D gene is left open where the match is weak. A clone size is listed for some rows: how often the clone was seen (once, few, many), or a class if it is expanded.

clone_size | d_call | j_call | cdr3_length | v_call | cdr3_nt | cdr3_aa
- | TRBD1 | TRBJ1-2 | 12 | TRBV10-3 | TGTGCCATCACTGGGACAGGGGTTGGCTACACCTTC | CAITGTGVGYTF
- | - | TRBJ1-1 | 15 | TRBV6-5 | TGTGCCAGCAGTTACTTTCCCAGGGGAGAAACTGAAGCTTTCTTT | CASSYFPRGETEAFF
- | TRBD2 | TRBJ2-1 | 13 | TRBV14 | TGTGCCAGCAGCCCGCGGGAGCGCGGTGAGCAGTTCTTC | CASSPRERGEQFF
- | TRBD2 | TRBJ2-5 | 15 | TRBV5-1 | TGCGCCAGCAGCTTCAAGCGGGAGGTTGGAGAGACCCAGTACTTC | CASSFKREVGETQYF
- | - | TRBJ1-5 | 18 | TRBV3-1/TRBV3-2 | TGTGCCAGCAGCCAAGGGTTCCCACAGGGCTATAGCAATCAGCCCCAGCATTTT | CASSQGFPQGYSNQPQHF
- | - | TRBJ1-2 | 15 | TRBV7-3 | TGTGCCAGCAGCTTACAGGGAGGCGGTAACTATGGCTACACCTTC | CASSLQGGGNYGYTF
- | TRBD2 | TRBJ2-1 | 16 | TRBV24-1 | TGTGCCACCAGTGATTTCCGGACTAGCGGGTACAATGAGCAGTTCTTC | CATSDFRTSGYNEQFF
- | - | TRBJ2-3 | 13 | TRBV19 | TGTGCCAGTAGTCGACAAACCACAGATACGCAGTATTTT | CASSRQTTDTQYF
- | TRBD2 | TRBJ2-3 | 16 | TRBV11-1 | TGTGCCAGCAGCTTAGGGGCTAGCGGGGGCACAGATACGCAGTATTTT | CASSLGASGGTDTQYF
- | - | TRBJ1-1 | 14 | TRBV28 | TGTGCCAGCAGTCTGGACAGACCGAACACTGAAGCTTTCTTT | CASSLDRPNTEAFF
few | - | TRBJ1-2 | 13 | TRBV6-6 | TGTGCCAGCAGAGAGGACAGCGACTATGGCTACACCTTC | CASREDSDYGYTF
- | - | TRBJ2-7 | 15 | TRBV4-2 | TGTGCCAGCAGCTTATCCGCGACAGTAACCTACGAGCAGTACTTC | CASSLSATVTYEQYF
once | TRBD2 | TRBJ2-3 | 11 | TRBV29-1 | TGCAGCGTCCGGGTGGGACTAGCGGAGTATTTT | CSVRVGLAEYF
- | - | TRBJ1-5 | 15 | TRBV27 | TGTGCCAGCAGAGTTGGTGGAGTGGGCAATCAGCCCCAGCATTTT | CASRVGGVGNQPQHF
- | TRBD1 | TRBJ1-2 | 16 | TRBV18 | TGTGCCAGCTCACCAGGGACAGTACTGTTCAACTATGGCTACACCTTC | CASSPGTVLFNYGYTF
- | - | TRBJ2-4 | 16 | TRBV28 | TGTGCCAGCAGTTCGAACCCCGGGTTTTCCAAAAACATTCAGTACTTC | CASSSNPGFSKNIQYF
- | TRBD1 | TRBJ1-2 | 15 | TRBV7-2 | TGTGCCAGCAGCTTACAGGGGGCGACCTCCTATGGCTACACCTTC | CASSLQGATSYGYTF
- | TRBD2 | TRBJ2-3 | 14 | TRBV29-1 | TGCAGCGCAATCGAGGCGGGGGAGGCAGATACGCAGTATTTT | CSAIEAGEADTQYF
- | - | TRBJ1-6 | 16 | TRBV6-2/TRBV6-3 | TGTGCCAGCAGTTATCAGGGCGTCCTCTATAATTCACCCCTCCACTTT | CASSYQGVLYNSPLHF
- | TRBD1 | TRBJ2-7 | 19 | TRBV24-1 | TGTGCCACCAGTGCGGGGTTTCCCCCCGACAGGGTGAGCTCCTACGAGCAGTACTTC | CATSAGFPPDRVSSYEQYF
few | TRBD2 | TRBJ2-2 | 14 | TRBV2 | TGTGCCAGCAGTGGATTGGGACTAGCCGGGGAGCTGTTTTTT | CASSGLGLAGELFF
- | - | TRBJ1-1 | 13 | TRBV19 | TGTGCCAGTAGTATCTCATCAGGGACTGAAGCTTTCTTT | CASSISSGTEAFF
- | TRBD2 | TRBJ2-1 | 16 | TRBV18 | TGTGCCAGCTCACCACCGGCGGGGGGGTACGGCAATGAGCAGTTCTTC | CASSPPAGGYGNEQFF
once | TRBD1 | TRBJ2-7 | 15 | TRBV5-1 | TGCGCCAGCAGCTTGACCGGGACAGGGCTGGTCGAGCAGTACTTC | CASSLTGTGLVEQYF
- | - | TRBJ2-3 | 15 | TRBV6-5 | TGTGCCAGCAGCGATGCGTCGGGGGGCCGGGATACGCAGTATTTT | CASSDASGGRDTQYF
- | TRBD2 | TRBJ2-1 | 19 | TRBV15 | TGTGCCACCAGCAGAGTAGGGCTAGCGGGAGGGCCACGCCACAATGAGCAGTTCTTC | CATSRVGLAGGPRHNEQFF
- | TRBD1 | TRBJ2-7 | 13 | TRBV30 | TGTGCCTGGAGTGTACTCAGGGGGTGGGAGCAGTACTTC | CAWSVLRGWEQYF
- | - | TRBJ2-7 | 14 | TRBV7-9 | TGTGCCAGCAGCTTGCAAGAGGGCACCTACGAGCAGTACTTC | CASSLQEGTYEQYF